The clone carrying this TCR beta chain came up a few times. This entry is derived from a study of blood T cells in healthy people across ages. Study as a whole: In model experiments, template switching was able to capture about one barcoded beta molecule for every two T cells that were present.

Isolated PBMCs totaled at least 7 million in each sample. Extraction yielded at least 5 micrograms of total RNA per sample. The V gene lost 0 bases and the J gene lost 1 base, with 10 bases spanning the gap. The CDR3 is 14 amino acids. The germline V gene has CDR1 SQVTM and CDR2 ANQGSEA. Then a second PCR, running about 6 to 12 cycles, was carried out with a sample-barcoded 5' primer and a J-beta primer mix. Researchers report that a template-switch adaptor with 12 random nucleotides tagged each cDNA molecule. MiXCR, applied by TCRdb to the 5' RACE reads, yields one record per CDR3 protein. The table records about 800,000 distinct CDR3 sequences, around 45% of them present only once.

Sequenced input: blood. The rearrangement uses TRBV29-1 and TRBJ2-7; the D gene is possibly TRBD1 (6 bases). The receptor was isolated from a man older than 75 in good health. The CDR3 DNA is TGCAGCGTTGAAGATGAAGGGGGTTCCTACGAGCAGTACTTC. The encoded protein is CSVEDEGGSYEQYF.